The 23 T cell receptor beta chains below come from one sample, sequenced in a study of T cell clonality in common variable immunodeficiency. Sequencing was performed with immunoSEQ multiplex PCR; in TCRdb, only in-frame clones are kept and a portion is missing. This sample carries around 52,000 clones, none of them present only once. Sequenced input: peripheral blood mononuclear cells. The receptors here all came from a person aged 18 to 70 in good health.

This clone has ten or more counts. Read sequence stops 3 residues before the CDR3 end, and the germline J gene provides the missing end. V gene TRBV20-1 combines with J gene TRBJ2-5, with 11 nucleotides matching TRBD2. Losses at the gene ends were 1 base for V and 2 bases for J; bases not matched to a gene: 12. The germline V gene encodes CDR1 DFQATT and CDR2 SNEGSKA (reference sequence). This CDR3 has 18 residues. The CDR3 sequence: CSARVVPSGRKGQETQYF. The part of the CDR3 DNA that was read is TGCAGTGCTAGAGTTGTGCCTAGCGGGAGGAAAGGGCAAGAGACC.

This clone came up many times. The sequenced fragment ends 3 residues before the CDR3 boundary, so the rest is inferred from the germline J gene. The chain carries TRBV29-1 and TRBJ2-1; tentatively, D is TRBD2 (6 bases). The V end was cut by 7 bases, the J end by 2 bases, with 6 bases between. The CDR3 extends over 11 amino acids. Germline CDR1 and CDR2: SQVTM and ANQGSEA. CDR3 in amino acids: CSGGTYNEQFF. The sequenced part of the CDR3 DNA is TGCAGCGGCGGGACCTACAATGAG.

This clone was seen at least ten times. The read terminates 3 residues ahead of where the CDR3 ends, so the germline J gene completes it. J is TRBJ2-1 and V is TRBV5-1; 7 nucleotides match TRBD2. CDR3 length: 16 residues. Germline CDR1 and CDR2: SGHRS and YFSETQ. Trimming took 5 bases from V and 8 from J; bases not matched to a gene: 16. CDR3 bases read: TGCGCCAGCAGGGTAATGGTAGCGGGTAGTGGGCATGAG. Translating it yields CASRVMVAGSGHE. The entire CDR3 reads CASRVMVAGSGHEQFF.

Many counts were recorded for this clone. Read data end 3 residues before the CDR3 end; the end is taken from the germline J gene. The chain couples TRBV5-1 to TRBJ2-7; 11 bases map to TRBD2. V shed 4 bases and J 6 bases; nucleotides not matched to a gene: 9. The CDR3 totals 15 residues. CDR1 SGHRS and CDR2 YFSETQ come from the germline V gene. Incomplete CDR3 DNA: TGCGCCAGCAGCCCCGACCTAGCGGGAGGATCCGAG. It yields the protein CASSPDLAGGSE. In full, the CDR3 is CASSPDLAGGSEQYF.

This clone came up many times. The CDR3 goes on 3 residues after the read ends, and that part is filled in from the germline J gene. This chain links TRBV4-1 with TRBJ2-2; TRBD1 agrees at 8 bases. Germline loops: CDR1 MGHRA, CDR2 YSYEKL. The CDR3 spans 15 residues. The V segment lost 6 bases and the J segment 6 bases; nucleotides outside the gene matches: 9. The covered CDR3 bases are TGCGCCAGCAGAAAACCAGGACAGGGATCCGGGGAG. Protein sequence: CASRKPGQGSGE. The whole CDR3 sequence is CASRKPGQGSGELFF.

This clone has ten or more counts. The DNA read from the CDR3 is TGCAGTGCTAGACCCTATTCAGGGGTAGGTCAGCCC. The encoded protein is CSARPYSGVGQP. The complete CDR3 protein is CSARPYSGVGQPQHF. V gene TRBV20-1 combines with J gene TRBJ1-5, with D possibly being TRBD1 (6 bases). Coverage ceases 3 residues before the CDR3 finishes, and the germline J gene fills in the end. The V gene's germline CDR1 is DFQATT and CDR2 SNEGSKA (reference sequence). V was cut by 2 bases and J by 6 bases, with 17 bases left in between. The CDR3 runs 15 residues.

This clone appeared many times. Read coverage stops 3 residues before the CDR3 terminus; the germline J gene supplies the remainder. V is TRBV18 and J is TRBJ2-2; tentatively, D is TRBD1 (5 bases). Germline loops: CDR1 KGHSH, CDR2 LQKENI. V lost 0 bases and J lost 3, with 14 bases in between. The CDR3 totals 17 residues. The CDR3 bases that were read are TGTGCCAGCTCACCACCGTCGGCAGGGCGCGACACCGGGGAG. Protein sequence: CASSPPSAGRDTGE. The entire CDR3 sequence reads CASSPPSAGRDTGELFF.

This clone was detected many times. The read ends 3 residues early relative to the CDR3; the germline J gene fills the gap. V and J are TRBV19 and TRBJ2-7, with a tentative D call TRBD1 (5 bases). Trimming shortened V by 6 bases and J by 1 base, and 10 bases separated the two germline ends. This CDR3 is 13 amino acids long. Germline V CDR1 and CDR2: LNHDA, SQIVND (reference sequence). The CDR3 sequence is CASSLTVSYEQYF. The CDR3 bases that were read are TGTGCCAGTAGCCTGACAGTGTCCTACGAG.

This clone was detected many times. The read ends 3 residues early relative to the CDR3; the germline J gene fills the gap. The chain employs TRBV6-4 and TRBJ2-6; D is unresolved. V lost 5 bases and J lost 0, with 8 bases in between. The CDR3 has 15 residues. Germline assignment: CDR1 MRHNA and CDR2 SNTAGT. The DNA read from the CDR3 is TGTGCCAGCAGTCTTGAGCGCTCTGGGGCCAACGTC. It codes for CASSLERSGANV. The complete CDR3 protein is CASSLERSGANVLTF.

A word on this clone: The CDR3 extends 3 residues past the end of the read, so its final part is completed from the germline J gene. The J gene is TRBJ2-7, the V gene TRBV7-9; TRBD1 might be the D (6 bases). Germline CDR1 and CDR2: SEHNR and FQNEAQ (reference sequence). The CDR3 loop spans 15 amino acids. V dropped 5 bases and J dropped 6 bases, with 20 bases sitting between them. The DNA read from the CDR3 is TGTGCCAGCAGCACATCAACAGGGTATGACTCCGAG. Its translation is CASSTSTGYDSE. The whole CDR3 is CASSTSTGYDSEQYF.

This clone was seen repeatedly, ten times or more. The read halts 3 residues ahead of the CDR3 end, with the missing end drawn from the germline J gene. The gene calls are TRBV2 and TRBJ2-3, with D perhaps matching TRBD1 (6 bases). The CDR3 loop spans 11 amino acids. Germline CDR1 reads SNHLY; CDR2 reads FYNNEI. CDR3: CASSFDRSQYF. CDR3 bases read: TGTGCCAGCAGTTTCGACAGGTCG.

This clone was seen repeatedly, ten times or more. The read ends 3 residues early relative to the CDR3; the germline J gene fills the gap. V is TRBV5-4 and J is TRBJ2-1, with D tentatively TRBD1 (6 bases). The CDR3 runs to 14 residues. Between the trimmed V and J ends, which lost 0 bases and 5 bases, there was a span of 9 bases. CDR1 and CDR2 from the germline V gene are SGHNT and YYREEE (reference sequence). The CDR3 here is CASSLGTANNEQFF. The covered CDR3 bases are TGTGCCAGCAGCTTGGGGACAGCCAACAATGAG. Full variable domain (missing parts from reference TRBV5-4 and TRBJ2-1): ETGVTQSPTHLIKTRGQQVTLRCSSQSGHNTVSWYQQALGQGPQFIFQYYREEENGRGNFPPRFSGLQFPNYSSELNVNALELDDSALYLCASSLGTANNEQFFGPGTRLTVL.

The sample holds many counts of this clone. The CDR3 end is not reached by the read, which stops 3 residues before it; the germline J gene fills it in. This chain links TRBV28 with TRBJ1-4; no definite D call. This CDR3 contains 14 residues. Per germline, CDR1 MDHEN and CDR2 SYDVKM. V was trimmed by 3 bases and J by 3 bases, leaving 8 bases between them. The part of the CDR3 DNA that was read is TGTGCCAGCAGTTTCCCTGCGGCTAATGAAAAA. Translated: CASSFPAANEK. The CDR3, in full, reads CASSFPAANEKLFF.

Points on this clone: The CDR3 end is not reached by the read, which stops 3 residues before it; the germline J gene fills it in. J is TRBJ1-2 and V is TRBV19, with D possibly being TRBD1 (6 bases). V lost 5 bases to trimming and J lost 1 base, with 14 bases between them. There are 15 residues in the CDR3. Germline V gives CDR1 LNHDA, CDR2 SQIVND (reference sequence). The CDR3 sequence: CASSPDSAFNYGYTF. The CDR3 DNA, read in part, is TGTGCCAGTAGTCCGGACAGCGCCTTTAACTATGGC. The entire variable domain, with the rest obtained from reference TRBV19 and TRBJ1-2, is as follows: DGGITQSPKYLFRKEGQNVTLSCEQNLNHDAMYWYRQDPGQGLRLIYYSQIVNDFQKGDIAEGYSVSREKKESFPLTVTSAQKNPTAFYLCASSPDSAFNYGYTFGSGTRLTVV.

This clone was counted at least ten times. This CDR3 reads CSVEDLARIYF. The covered CDR3 bases are TGCAGCGTTGAAGATCTGGCAAGG. V is TRBV29-1 and J is TRBJ1-3; the D is unclear. Read data end 3 residues before the CDR3 end; the end is taken from the germline J gene. Germline CDR1 is SQVTM and CDR2 is ANQGSEA. The CDR3 is made up of 11 amino acids.

This clone was counted ten times or more. The CDR3 extends 3 residues past the end of the read, so its final part is completed from the germline J gene. This chain uses TRBV2 with TRBJ1-1; no clear D gene. Trimming left V 1 base short and J 1 base short, with 7 bases between. CDR1 and CDR2 from the germline V gene are SNHLY and FYNNEI. The length of the CDR3 is 14 residues. The CDR3 loop reads CASSEGPGNTEAFF. CDR3 DNA, as far as it was read: TGTGCCAGCAGTGAAGGGCCGGGGAACACTGAA.

This clone showed up many times. The read stops 3 residues short of the end of the CDR3; the missing end is completed from the germline J gene. The rearrangement uses TRBV12-3 or TRBV12-4 and TRBJ1-5, with D unresolved. V was shortened by 3 bases and J by 3 bases, with 9 bases between the two germline ends. The CDR3 spans 14 residues. The CDR3 bases that were read are TGTGCCAGCAGTTTTATGCAGATCAATCAGCCC. The encoded protein is CASSFMQINQP. From start to end, the CDR3 is CASSFMQINQPQHF.

This clone was seen only a few times. The missing CDR3 end, 3 residues past where the read stops, is filled in from the germline J gene. The chain couples TRBV19 to TRBJ2-7; a weak D match, TRBD2 (5 bases). Trimming took 5 bases from V and 4 from J, leaving 15 bases between them. Per the germline V gene, CDR1 is LNHDA and CDR2 is SQIVND (reference sequence). The length of the CDR3 is 14 residues. The covered CDR3 bases are TGTGCCAGTAGTCCTCAAACGGGCGGGTACGAG. Translating gives CASSPQTGGYE. The complete CDR3 sequence is CASSPQTGGYEQYF.

This clone was counted many times. The CDR3 end falls 3 residues outside the read, so it is completed with the germline J gene. The chain has TRBV20-1 and TRBJ1-2; 11 positions match TRBD1. The CDR3 covers 15 residues. CDR1 DFQATT and CDR2 SNEGSKA come from the germline V gene (reference sequence). The CDR3 sequence is CSADRIWTGGEGYTF. The CDR3 bases that were read are TGCAGTGCTGACCGAATTTGGACAGGGGGCGAGGGC.

In this sample, this clone turned up many times. The CDR3 end falls 3 residues outside the read, so it is completed with the germline J gene. In the same sample, other DNA sequences code for this CDR3. V gene TRBV7-9 combines with J gene TRBJ1-2; weak D call: TRBD1 (5 bases). CDR1 is SEHNR and CDR2 is FQNEAQ in the germline V gene (reference sequence). V lost 1 base and J lost 4, with 10 bases in between. The CDR3 contains 14 residues. The covered CDR3 bases are TGTGCCAGCAGCTTAGACGCAGGGATCTATGGC. Amino acid sequence: CASSLDAGIYG. The CDR3 in its entirety is CASSLDAGIYGYTF.

With respect to this clone: From the germline J gene comes the end of the CDR3, since the read stops 3 residues before it. The chain recombines TRBV7-9 with TRBJ2-7; D remains ambiguous. The CDR3 is made up of 14 amino acids. Germline V lookup: CDR1 SEHNR, CDR2 FQNEAQ (reference sequence). V shed 5 bases and J shed 2 bases, with 13 bases lying between them. CDR3 bases read: TGTGCCAGCAGCCATAGGCGGAGCGCCTACGAG. Its protein is CASSHRRSAYE. The CDR3 as a whole reads CASSHRRSAYEQYF.

This clone was recorded at least ten times. The read falls 3 residues short of the CDR3 end, and the missing part is taken from the germline J gene. The chain combines TRBV11-2 with TRBJ1-1; D uncertain. The CDR3 is made up of 12 amino acids. The germline gives CDR1 SGHAT, CDR2 FQNNGV. The part of the CDR3 DNA that was read is TGTGCCAGCAGCTTAGTCGGTGTAGTA. Protein product: CASSLVGVV. In full, the CDR3 reads CASSLVGVVAFF.

This clone was counted many times. The read finishes 3 residues shy of the CDR3 end, and the germline J gene is used to complete it. The rearrangement uses TRBV7-2 and TRBJ2-5; the D call may be TRBD1 or TRBD2 (6 bases each). The germline V gene encodes CDR1 SGHTA and CDR2 FQGNSA. This CDR3 is built from 14 residues. The ends were cut back, 5 bases at V and 4 bases at J, with 14 bases in the middle. The CDR3 sequence: CASSNGGGGETQYF. Partial CDR3 DNA: TGTGCCAGCAGCAACGGAGGGGGAGGAGAGACC.